The 2 T cell receptor beta chains in this list originate from one sample, sequenced in a study of identical twins. TCRdb re-derived calls from the 5' RACE reads in MiXCR, one entry per CDR3 protein. The table shows hundreds of thousands of distinct CDR3 sequences, with approximately 20% occurring only once. The same sample was also studied in work on yellow fever vaccine responses in identical twins.

The sequenced sample consisted of CD4+ T cells sorted from blood. The receptor set was obtained from a woman younger than 30 in good health.

This clonotype has only a few counts. The rearrangement uses TRBV29-1 and TRBJ2-5, with TRBD2 matching 9 bases. This CDR3 region has 17 residues. V shed 0 bases, J shed 5 bases, and the junction held 13 bases outside the gene matches. Germline CDR1 reads SQVTM; CDR2 reads ANQGSEA. The CDR3 reads CSVEDMASGKVWETQYF. The CDR3 DNA reads TGCAGCGTTGAAGACATGGCTAGCGGGAAGGTCTGGGAGACCCAGTACTTC.

This clonotype has a handful of counts. J is TRBJ2-5 and V is TRBV2; D is possibly TRBD2 (6 bases). This CDR3 has 14 amino acids. The ends were cut back, 9 bases at V and 0 bases at J, with 14 bases in the middle. CDR1 and CDR2 from the germline V gene are SNHLY and FYNNEI. For the CDR3, the DNA is TGTGCCAGGGGGGGTGTTGGCCACCAAGAGACCCAGTACTTC. The encoded protein is CARGGVGHQETQYF.